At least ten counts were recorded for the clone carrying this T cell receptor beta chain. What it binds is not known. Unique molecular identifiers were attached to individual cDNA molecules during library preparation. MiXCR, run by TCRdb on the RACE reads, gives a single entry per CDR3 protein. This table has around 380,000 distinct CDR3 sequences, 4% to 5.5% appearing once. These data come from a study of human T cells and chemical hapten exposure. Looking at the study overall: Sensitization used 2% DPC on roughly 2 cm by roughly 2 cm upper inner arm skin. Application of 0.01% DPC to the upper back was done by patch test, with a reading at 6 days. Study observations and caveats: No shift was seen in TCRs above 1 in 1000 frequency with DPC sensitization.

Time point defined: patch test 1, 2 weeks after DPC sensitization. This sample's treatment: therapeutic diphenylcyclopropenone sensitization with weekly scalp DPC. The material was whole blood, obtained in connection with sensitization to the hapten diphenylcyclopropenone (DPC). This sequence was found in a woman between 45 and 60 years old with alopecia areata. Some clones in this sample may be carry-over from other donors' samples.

CDR3: CSAPDREGDGYTF. The CDR3 nucleotides are TGCAGCGCTCCCGACAGGGAGGGCGATGGCTACACCTTC. The rearrangement joins TRBV29-1 to TRBJ1-2, with 7 positions matching TRBD1. The germline gives CDR1 SQVTM, CDR2 ANQGSEA. The trim removed 7 bases at V and 6 bases at J, leaving 11 bases unmatched. CDR3 length equals 13 residues.